These 30 T cell receptor beta chains came from one sample sequenced in a study of blood T cell repertoires in COVID-19. Data came from immunoSEQ multiplex PCR; TCRdb stores just in-frame clones and leaves some out. Among about 56,000 clones, around 90% were seen once, and the ten largest hold about 18%. Sequencing input: peripheral blood. The receptor set was obtained from a human donor in a cohort sampled during active COVID-19.

The chain has TRBV29-1 and TRBJ1-1; 8 bases match TRBD1. From germline, CDR1 is SQVTM and CDR2 ANQGSEA. Trimming cost V 7 bases and J 4 bases; bases outside gene matches: 5. CDR3 length: 12 amino acids. As DNA, the CDR3 is TGCAGCGCAGACAGGGGAGGCACTGAAGCTTTCTTT. Translating it yields CSADRGGTEAFF.

The V call is TRBV5-1, the J call TRBJ2-6; 7 bases are shared with TRBD1. Unmatched junction bases numbered 20, after V lost 4 bases and J lost 4 bases. Germline V lookup: CDR1 SGHRS, CDR2 YFSETQ. The CDR3 is 20 residues long. The CDR3 DNA is TGCGCCAGCAGCCCCCGAACCGGACAGGTCGTAACTCTGGGGGCCAACGTCCTGACTTTC. Residues: CASSPRTGQVVTLGANVLTF.

The rearrangement links TRBV6-2 or TRBV6-3 to TRBJ1-2, with 12 bases lining up with TRBD1. The CDR3 is made up of 15 amino acids. The germline V gene encodes CDR1 MNHEY and CDR2 SVGEGT. The junction had 8 bases not matched to a gene; V was cut back by 6 bases and J by 6 bases. CDR3 sequence: CASSPGTGGANGYTF. CDR3 in DNA: TGTGCCAGCAGCCCCGGGACAGGGGGCGCCAATGGCTACACCTTC.

The chain employs TRBV5-6 and TRBJ2-3; 9 bases are a match to TRBD1. The CDR3 totals 13 residues. The V gene end was trimmed by 4 bases and the J gene end by 5 bases; junction bases not matched to a gene: 2. CDR1 is SGHDT and CDR2 is YYEEEE in the germline V gene. This chain's CDR3 is CASSRDRVDTQYF. The CDR3 nucleotides read TGTGCCAGCAGCAGGGACAGGGTAGATACGCAGTATTTT.

V is TRBV9 and J is TRBJ2-3, with 7 bases aligning to TRBD1. Germline-derived CDR1 and CDR2 are SGDLS and YYNGEE. V was clipped by 4 bases and J by 0 bases; unmatched bases: 5. The CDR3 has 15 amino acids. The CDR3, as DNA: TGTGCCAGCAGCCTACAGGGGTTAAGCACAGATACGCAGTATTTT. Its protein is CASSLQGLSTDTQYF.

J is TRBJ2-3 and V is TRBV7-2, with a possible D match to TRBD2 (6 bases). Looked up from germline, CDR1 is SGHTA and CDR2 is FQGNSA. The CDR3 sequence is 13 residues long. The ends were cut back, 9 bases at V and 5 bases at J, with 15 bases in the middle. The DNA for the CDR3 is TGTGCCAGTGGGGCGGGACTCATAGATACGCAGTATTTT. The encoded protein is CASGAGLIDTQYF.

The chain recombines TRBV2 with TRBJ1-4; TRBD1 aligns across 9 bases. Germline V gene data show CDR1 as SNHLY and CDR2 as FYNNEI. This CDR3 is 16 amino acids long. After removal of 4 bases from V and 4 bases from J, the junction contained 7 bases not matched to a gene. The CDR3: CASSAQGTGNNEKLFF. The DNA for the CDR3 is TGTGCCAGCAGTGCCCAAGGGACAGGGAATAATGAAAAACTGTTTTTT.

This sequence joins TRBV6-2 or TRBV6-3 and TRBJ2-1; TRBD2 matches 14 bases. In germline, CDR1 is MNHEY, CDR2 SVGEGT. J gave up 7 bases and V 2 bases, and 10 bases lay outside the gene matches. This CDR3 contains 18 residues. CDR3 DNA sequence: TGTGCCAGCAGTTACCCTATGACTAGCGGGGGGGCCACAAATGAGCAGTTCTTC. As protein: CASSYPMTSGGATNEQFF.

This sequence joins TRBV6-6 and TRBJ2-1, with D possibly matching TRBD2 (6 bases). Trimming took 4 bases from V and 5 from J, leaving 15 bases between them. CDR1 and CDR2 (germline): MNHNY, SVGAGI (reference sequence). The CDR3 length is 15 residues. CDR3 in amino acids: CASSSTGTANNEQFF. CDR3 sequence (DNA): TGTGCCAGCAGTTCGACCGGGACTGCAAACAATGAGCAGTTCTTC.

This clone appeared a single time. The CDR3 bases are TGCAGCGTTGAAGGTCCTGACTATGGCTACACCTTC. Translating gives CSVEGPDYGYTF. The V and J genes are TRBV29-1 and TRBJ1-2, with no clear D. This CDR3 region has 12 residues. With 1 base removed from V and 3 bases from J, the gap between germline ends came to 6 bases. Germline CDR1 SQVTM, CDR2 ANQGSEA.

The gene calls are TRBV7-9 and TRBJ2-7, with 11 bases lining up with TRBD1. The CDR3 is 15 amino acids. From germline, CDR1 is SEHNR and CDR2 FQNEAQ (reference sequence). V lost 3 bases to trimming and J lost 6 bases; unmatched junction nucleotides: 7. The CDR3 nucleotides are TGTGCCAGCAGCTTGGCAAGGACAGGGGGCGTCGAGCAGTACTTC. This gives the protein CASSLARTGGVEQYF.

This clone was found once. V gene TRBV24-1 combines with J gene TRBJ2-3; no firm D call. V lost 3 bases and J 8 bases, leaving 8 bases between the germline ends. The CDR3 has 12 residues. Germline CDR1 reads KGHDR; CDR2 reads SFDVKD. CDR3 DNA sequence: TGTGCCACCAGTGATCTTAGAGGTACGCAGTATTTT. Translated: CATSDLRGTQYF.

The chain recombines TRBV27 with TRBJ1-6, with 8 bases matching TRBD1. Trimming removed 5 bases from V and 4 bases from J; junction bases left unmatched: 7. Germline assignment: CDR1 MNHEY and CDR2 SMNVEV (reference sequence). CDR3 length: 16 residues. The CDR3 protein is CASSRQGTLYNSPLHF. The CDR3 DNA is TGTGCCAGCAGTCGACAGGGGACCCTGTATAATTCACCCCTCCACTTT.

This clone was picked up a small number of times. V is TRBV3-1 (or the pseudogene TRBV3-2) and J is TRBJ2-7, with TRBD1 as a possible D gene (6 bases). V was cut by 6 bases and J by 4 bases, with 10 bases left in between. CDR1 is LGHDT, CDR2 YNNKEL, per germline (reference sequence). This CDR3 is built from 12 residues. The CDR3 sequence: CASSPQGYEQYF. CDR3 DNA sequence: TGTGCCAGCAGTCCACAGGGATACGAGCAGTACTTC.

This sequence joins TRBV30 and TRBJ1-5; 8 bases are a match to TRBD1. This CDR3 comprises 18 residues. Germline CDR1 reads GTSNPN; CDR2 reads SVGIG (reference sequence). Trimming cost V 2 bases and J 2 bases; bases outside gene matches: 14. CDR3: CAWSLTGQVYWGNQPQHF. The CDR3 DNA sequence: TGTGCCTGGAGTCTCACGGGACAGGTGTATTGGGGCAATCAGCCCCAGCATTTT.

The rearrangement joins TRBV10-3 to TRBJ1-2; perhaps TRBD1 as D (5 bases). The CDR3 sequence is 16 residues long. Trimming left V 6 bases short and J 2 bases short, with 19 bases between. Per the germline V gene, CDR1 is ENHRY and CDR2 is SYGVKD. CDR3 nucleotide sequence: TGTGCCATCAGGCCACGGGGGGAGGAGGCCAACTATGGCTACACCTTC. Translating gives CAIRPRGEEANYGYTF.

V usage is TRBV6-4 and J usage is TRBJ1-1; D unclear. In germline, CDR1 is MRHNA, CDR2 SNTAGT. CDR3 size: 14 residues. V was shortened by 4 bases and J by 3 bases, with 12 bases between the two germline ends. The CDR3 reads CASSVGVEDTEAFF. Here the CDR3 DNA reads TGTGCCAGCAGTGTCGGGGTCGAGGACACTGAAGCTTTCTTT.

This clone was detected only once. The chain is built from TRBV14 and TRBJ2-5; no definite D call. Trimming cost V 2 bases and J 4 bases, with 8 bases left between them. The CDR3 extends over 13 amino acids. Per germline, CDR1 SGHDN and CDR2 FVKESK. CDR3 sequence (DNA): TGTGCCAGCAGCCAACAGATACGAGAGACCCAGTACTTC. It encodes CASSQQIRETQYF.

The rearrangement links TRBV6-5 to TRBJ2-3, with TRBD2 as a possible D gene (6 bases). This CDR3 comprises 15 residues. Between the trimmed V and J ends, which lost 5 bases and 2 bases, there was a span of 14 bases. Germline V CDR1 and CDR2: MNHEY, SVGAGI. Here the CDR3 DNA reads TGTGCCAGCAGTCCGACTAGATTCCACACAGATACGCAGTATTTT. This codes for CASSPTRFHTDTQYF.

CDR3 loop: CASSQVGGVTTEAFF. The CDR3 region has the DNA TGTGCCAGCAGCCAAGTTGGCGGTGTGACCACTGAAGCTTTCTTT. The gene calls are TRBV3-1 (or the pseudogene TRBV3-2) and TRBJ1-1; D uncertain. The V gene lost 1 base and the J gene lost 4 bases, with 13 bases spanning the gap. Germline CDR1 is LGHDT and CDR2 is YNNKEL (reference sequence). The CDR3 sequence is 15 residues long.

The V gene is TRBV28, the J gene TRBJ2-4; 9 nucleotides match TRBD1. J gave up 8 bases and V 8 bases, and 7 bases lay outside the gene matches. Germline V lookup: CDR1 MDHEN, CDR2 SYDVKM. The CDR3 is 13 residues long. CDR3 amino acids: CASAQGAHDIQYF. For the CDR3, the DNA is TGTGCCAGCGCACAGGGGGCGCATGACATTCAGTACTTC.

Turning to this clone: Within the sample, other DNA sequences also encode this same CDR3. The chain has TRBV30 and TRBJ1-2; perhaps TRBD1 as D (6 bases). V was clipped by 2 bases and J by 5 bases, with 15 bases between them. The CDR3 sequence is 14 residues long. Germline V gives CDR1 GTSNPN, CDR2 SVGIG (reference sequence). The CDR3: CAWSPQGLRYGYTF. In DNA, the CDR3 is TGTGCCTGGAGTCCCCAGGGGCTTAGATATGGCTACACCTTC.

DNA of the CDR3: TGTGCCAGCAGCTTTACAGGGAACACTGAAGCTTTCTTT. Residues: CASSFTGNTEAFF. The chain employs TRBV7-2 and TRBJ1-1; D might be TRBD1 (5 bases). Between the trimmed V and J ends, which lost 3 bases and 1 base, there was a span of 6 bases. The CDR3 has 13 amino acids. Germline V gives CDR1 SGHTA, CDR2 FQGNSA.

CDR3: CASFSGGGETQYF. The CDR3 nucleotides are TGCGCCAGCTTCAGCGGGGGGGGAGAGACCCAGTACTTC. The rearrangement links TRBV10-2 to TRBJ2-5; 10 bases fit TRBD2. CDR1 WSHSY and CDR2 SAAADI come from the germline V gene. V gave up 8 bases and J gave up 4 bases; unmatched junction bases: 4. The CDR3 runs 13 residues.

This clone was seen just once. The chain recombines TRBV28 with TRBJ1-2; possible D gene TRBD1, 6 bases. V lost 4 bases and J lost 5, with 11 bases in between. Germline V gene sequence: CDR1 MDHEN, CDR2 SYDVKM. The CDR3 totals 13 residues. CDR3 sequence (DNA): TGTGCCAGCAGTTCACAGGGTAGTTATGGCTACACCTTC. This translates into CASSSQGSYGYTF.

The chain carries TRBV30 and TRBJ1-1; possibly TRBD1 for D (6 bases). Germline-derived CDR1 and CDR2 are GTSNPN and SVGIG (reference sequence). The CDR3 covers 11 residues. Trimming stripped 4 bases from V and 6 bases from J, with 9 bases between. CDR3 nucleotide sequence: TGTGCCTGGAAACAGGGCCCTGAAGCTTTCTTT. It translates to CAWKQGPEAFF.

The CDR3 sequence: CASSVGSVPGNTIYF. DNA for the CDR3: TGTGCCAGCAGCGTAGGGTCAGTCCCTGGAAACACCATATATTTT. The chain carries TRBV9 and TRBJ1-3; D is unclear. V was clipped by 0 bases and J by 2 bases, with 9 bases between them. Germline V lookup: CDR1 SGDLS, CDR2 YYNGEE. The CDR3 has 15 residues.

This clone was seen a few times. The chain couples TRBV7-3 to TRBJ2-1, with 10 bases identical to TRBD2. The CDR3 extends over 14 amino acids. J lost 7 bases, V lost 4 bases, and 4 bases had no gene match. Germline CDR1 and CDR2: SGHTA and FQGTGA. The CDR3 here is CASSSTSGENEQFF. In DNA, the CDR3 is TGTGCCAGCAGCTCCACTAGCGGGGAAAATGAGCAGTTCTTC.

This chain connects TRBV3-1 (or the pseudogene TRBV3-2) to TRBJ1-2; 12 nucleotides line up with TRBD1. V trimming: 1 base; J trimming: 4 bases; junction bases outside the gene matches: 4. CDR1 is LGHDT and CDR2 is YNNKEL in the germline V gene (reference sequence). This CDR3 has 16 residues. The CDR3 DNA is TGTGCCAGCAGCCAAGGTGGGACAGGGGGCGTCTATGGCTACACCTTC. Residues: CASSQGGTGGVYGYTF.

The chain links TRBV6-2 or TRBV6-3 to TRBJ2-7; D is perhaps TRBD1 (6 bases). The CDR3 has 15 residues. V was trimmed by 2 bases and J by 2 bases, leaving 13 bases between them. The germline gives CDR1 MNHEY, CDR2 SVGEGT. CDR3 amino acids: CASSYGTRTTYEQYF. CDR3 in DNA: TGTGCCAGCAGTTACGGGACAAGGACCACCTACGAGCAGTACTTC.